These 14 T cell receptor beta chains were sequenced from one sample in a study of T cell repertoires in cytomegalovirus infection. TCRdb analysed the reads with MiXCR anew, one entry per CDR3 protein. In the table there are about 490,000 distinct CDR3 sequences, approximately 15% of which are singletons. Sequencing was done on a sample of CD8+ T cells from PBMCs. The receptors here all came from a human donor in good health (CMV status not recorded). Some clones in this sample may be carry-over from other donors' samples.

The chain links TRBV28 to TRBJ2-7; D is undetermined. CDR3 length: 16 amino acids. V was trimmed by 3 bases and J by 6 bases, leaving 21 bases between them. CDR1 is MDHEN and CDR2 is SYDVKM in the germline V gene. The CDR3 protein is CASSFRGNRRWSEQYF. CDR3 nucleotides: TGTGCCAGCAGTTTCCGAGGCAACCGTCGTTGGTCCGAGCAGTACTTC.

In its sample, this clonotype was seen many times. The V gene is TRBV7-9, the J gene TRBJ2-7; 9 bases are a match to TRBD1. Germline loops: CDR1 SEHNR, CDR2 FQNEAQ (reference sequence). Trimming removed 5 bases from V and 2 bases from J; junction bases left unmatched: 4. The CDR3 totals 14 residues. CDR3 coding DNA: TGTGCCAGCAGCAGCCGGGACAGGGCCTACGAGCAGTACTTC. Its translation is CASSSRDRAYEQYF.

This clonotype was observed a few times. This CDR3 reads CSVVGTDFYEQYF. As DNA, the CDR3 is TGCAGCGTTGTTGGGACAGACTTCTACGAGCAGTACTTC. The chain joins TRBV29-1 to TRBJ2-7; TRBD1 agrees at 7 bases. Germline V CDR1 and CDR2: SQVTM, ANQGSEA. Unmatched junction bases numbered 6, after V lost 4 bases and J lost 3 bases. The CDR3 totals 13 residues.

This clonotype was seen a few times. This rearrangement joins TRBV29-1 to TRBJ2-7, with D maybe TRBD2 (5 bases). Per germline, CDR1 SQVTM and CDR2 ANQGSEA. Trimming left V 1 base short and J 7 bases short, with 11 bases between. CDR3 size: 12 residues. CDR3 DNA sequence: TGCAGCGTTGAAGGAGGCCCGGGAGAGCAGTACTTC. It is translated as CSVEGGPGEQYF.

This rearrangement joins TRBV7-3 to TRBJ2-5, with TRBD1 identical over 8 bases. The CDR3 spans 13 residues. Per the germline V gene, CDR1 is SGHTA and CDR2 is FQGTGA. The V and J ends lost 5 bases and 9 bases, in that order; junction bases with no gene match: 8. CDR3 coding DNA: TGTGCCAGCAGCCTGACAGGGGCCGAGGCCCAGTACTTC. Its translation is CASSLTGAEAQYF.

This clonotype was counted at least ten times. The chain combines TRBV5-1 with TRBJ2-7, with TRBD2 matching over 11 bases. The V gene's germline CDR1 is SGHRS and CDR2 YFSETQ. V was clipped by 0 bases and J by 2 bases; unmatched bases: 10. The CDR3 covers 18 residues. CDR3 sequence (DNA): TGCGCCAGCAGCTTGGCCCACACAACTAGCGGGAGAACCTACGAGCAGTACTTC. Protein: CASSLAHTTSGRTYEQYF.

This clonotype was seen more than once but under ten times. The chain recombines TRBV19 with TRBJ2-2; 9 bases map to TRBD1. The CDR3 is 16 amino acids. The V gene's germline CDR1 is LNHDA and CDR2 SQIVND (reference sequence). The V gene end was trimmed by 9 bases and the J gene end by 0 bases; junction bases not matched to a gene: 8. CDR3 nucleotide sequence: TGTGCCAGCGCCCGGGACAGGGCTTCGAACACCGGGGAGCTGTTTTTT. The encoded protein is CASARDRASNTGELFF.

At least ten counts were recorded for this clonotype. The gene calls are TRBV11-2 and TRBJ2-7; D could derive from TRBD1 or TRBD2 (5 bases each). The CDR3 runs to 12 residues. Germline loops: CDR1 SGHAT, CDR2 FQNNGV. V dropped 5 bases and J dropped 5 bases, with 10 bases sitting between them. CDR3 protein: CASSMGDDEQYF. CDR3 DNA: TGTGCCAGCAGCATGGGGGACGACGAGCAGTACTTC.

This clonotype showed up just a few times. The DNA for the CDR3 is TGTGCCACCAGCGAAAAGCTAGCGGGAGTTGAGCAGTTCTTC. This translates into CATSEKLAGVEQFF. The chain recombines TRBV15 with TRBJ2-1; TRBD2 matches at 10 bases. The J segment lost 9 bases and the V segment lost 5 bases, leaving 7 bases of the junction unmatched. There are 14 residues in the CDR3. In germline, CDR1 is LNHNV, CDR2 YYDKDF (reference sequence).

On this clonotype: Possible read error: a much larger clone is one base away. The chain links TRBV12-3 or TRBV12-4 to TRBJ1-4, with D perhaps TRBD1 (6 bases). The CDR3 spans 14 residues. CDR3 bases: TGTGCCAGCAGTTTACAGGGGTGGGATGAAAAACTGTCTTTT. Protein: CASSLQGWDEKLSF.

The rearrangement links TRBV20-1 to TRBJ1-2; D gene ambiguous. With 0 bases removed from V and 4 bases from J, the gap between germline ends came to 15 bases. CDR3 size: 15 residues. Per germline, CDR1 DFQATT and CDR2 SNEGSKA (reference sequence). The CDR3, as DNA: TGCAGTGCTAGAGATCTCGAGGAGGGTGTCTATGGCTACACCTTC. This sequence encodes CSARDLEEGVYGYTF.

Ten or more counts support this clonotype. V usage is TRBV11-2 and J usage is TRBJ1-1; maybe TRBD1 (5 bases). Trimming took 5 bases from V and 0 from J, leaving 16 bases between them. The CDR3 contains 16 residues. Per the germline V gene, CDR1 is SGHAT and CDR2 is FQNNGV. CDR3 sequence: CASSVGDRGMNTEAFF. The CDR3 DNA reads as TGTGCCAGCAGCGTAGGAGATAGGGGCATGAACACTGAAGCTTTCTTT.

The chain joins TRBV20-1 to TRBJ2-7, with 7 bases aligning to TRBD2. This CDR3 has 14 amino acids. Germline V lookup: CDR1 DFQATT, CDR2 SNEGSKA (reference sequence). V dropped 4 bases and J dropped 4; count of bases not matched to a gene: 10. The CDR3 protein is CSATYAGVTYEQYF. DNA for the CDR3: TGCAGTGCTACCTACGCGGGGGTGACTTACGAGCAGTACTTC.

The chain has TRBV6-5 and TRBJ2-1, with TRBD2 identical over 7 bases. Trimming at V came to 6 bases and at J to 0 bases, leaving 5 bases not matched to a gene. Germline CDR1 reads MNHEY; CDR2 reads SVGAGI. The CDR3 length is 15 residues. The CDR3 is CASRRGLTSYNEQFF. CDR3 nucleotides: TGTGCCAGCAGGCGGGGGTTAACCTCCTACAATGAGCAGTTCTTC.